Described below is a single T cell receptor beta chain sequence and its context. It lacks a known antigen. Base-call qualities are not available, and no considerably larger clone is one nucleotide away. Participants in the prospective study were enrolled through a virtual design, were aged about 18 to 90 years, and lived in approximately 24 United States geographic areas. In the prospective study, participants were assigned to cohorts based on the clinical history participants reported in a screening survey and a study questionnaire. Recovered participants in ImmuneRACE Cohort 3 were defined as having two consecutive negative NP/OP PCR tests, clearance from a healthcare professional, or resolution of symptoms. Mobile phlebotomists in the prospective study collected whole blood, serum and a nasopharyngeal or oropharyngeal swab from every participant. Over a roughly 2-month period, participants in the prospective study had the option of providing additional blood draws and questionnaires. Blood samples from the prospective study were shipped frozen or at room temperature prior to DNA extraction.

The sample originates from a study of blood T cell repertoires in COVID-19 (dated by TCRdb to about 2020). Regarding the research as a whole: Samples from collaborators originated in the United States, Italy and Spain and spanned both the acute and convalescent phases of COVID-19. The prospective study material was composed of cDNA or gDNA derived from T cells, B-cell-depleted T cells, or PBMCs. Subjects who had been exposed to COVID-19, were actively infected with it, or had recovered from it provided the deeply sampled blood TCRbeta repertoires that made up the dataset. The repertoires were released in a freely available public database meant as a resource for research on the immune response to SARS-CoV-2. The samples were drawn from the first 160 participants of the ongoing ImmuneRACE study and from 950 to 1,500 subjects provided by 6 global collaborators. Sample metadata almost always included a de-identified subject ID, COVID-19 status, age in years and sex. HLA class I and class II types, where available, came from metadata supplied by the sample provider rather than from assay-based typing.

TCRbeta CDR3 regions were amplified from genomic DNA using the immunoSEQ Assay, a bias-controlled multiplex PCR. The authors' pipeline ran thus. Nucleated cell counts per sample were estimated from amplification of reference gene primers within the assay. To quantify the absolute abundance of each unique TCRbeta CDR3 rearrangement, sequence reads were collapsed and filtered. For each sample, productive Simpson clonality was calculated as the square root of Simpson's diversity index over productive rearrangements. TCRdb mirrors the immuneACCESS table, restricted to in-frame sequences. Some clones are absent from its copies; in checked studies, under half trace to an unresolved V gene, and the reason for the others is unknown. The DNA gave D and trimming, while V, J and clone size come from that table. This sample gives 200,000 to 300,000 clones in total; just over 85% of them show up just once. Clones ranked in the top ten supply 1.5% to 2% of the sample.

Overall study outcomes, separate from this receptor: The amount of clinical and demographic metadata varied by source and participant and was provided uncurated.

Measured from the cysteine to the phenylalanine, the CDR3 is 17 residues long. The sequence is cut down to CDR3 DNA, 51 bases in frame from base 1. Trimming removed 1 base from V and 7 bases from J, leaving 20 bases between the germline ends. In the germline V gene, CDR1 corresponds to SGHTA and CDR2 to FQGNSA. Here the chain combines TRBV7-2 and TRBJ2-4; tentative D gene TRBD2, with 6 bases matching. The sequenced sample consisted of PBMCs or T cells enriched from blood (not recorded which). This clonotype originated in a man in his forties who had recovered from COVID-19. The DNA reads TGTGCCAGCAGCTTAGGAGGGGACTTCACTAGAGGGAACATTCAGTACTTC. It encodes CASSLGGDFTRGNIQYF.